This TCR beta chain was captured by sequencing in a study of blood T cell repertoires in COVID-19. Turning to the study itself: The United States, Italy and Spain supplied acute and convalescent COVID-19 samples.

The CDR3 is made up of 14 amino acids. The V gene's germline CDR1 is MNHEY and CDR2 SVGAGI. Trimming took off 7 bases at V and 5 bases at J, with 14 bases between the two ends. This clone was counted once. In the original analysis: Estimated nucleated cell counts came from reference gene primer amplification. Profiled with immunoSEQ multiplex PCR; TCRdb holds only in-frame clones, not every one. The D gene and trimming were derived from the DNA, and the V and J assignments and clone size from that table. Here the sample spans about 89,000 clones, approximately 84% being singletons. The genes are TRBV6-5 and TRBJ1-4, with D maybe TRBD1 (5 bases). The TCR comes from a woman of 80 years or more with acute or convalescent COVID-19. The sample comprised peripheral blood. The CDR3 DNA reads as TGTGCCAGCAAGGAGGGACCGAGGAATGAAAAACTGTTTTTT. Translated, it gives CASKEGPRNEKLFF.